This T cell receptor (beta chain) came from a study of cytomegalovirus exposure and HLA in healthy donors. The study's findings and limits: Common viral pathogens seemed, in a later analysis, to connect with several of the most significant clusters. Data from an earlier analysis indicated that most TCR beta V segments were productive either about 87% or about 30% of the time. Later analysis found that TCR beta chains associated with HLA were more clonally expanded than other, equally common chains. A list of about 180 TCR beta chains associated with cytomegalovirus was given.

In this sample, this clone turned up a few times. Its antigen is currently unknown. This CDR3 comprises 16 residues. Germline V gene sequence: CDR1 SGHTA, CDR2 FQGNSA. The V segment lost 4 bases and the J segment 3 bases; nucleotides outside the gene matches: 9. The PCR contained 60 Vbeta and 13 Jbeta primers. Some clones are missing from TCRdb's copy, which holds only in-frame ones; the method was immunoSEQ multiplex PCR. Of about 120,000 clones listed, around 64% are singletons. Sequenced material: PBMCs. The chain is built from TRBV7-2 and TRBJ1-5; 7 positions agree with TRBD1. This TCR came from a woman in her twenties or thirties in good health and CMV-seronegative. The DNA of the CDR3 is TGTGCCAGCAGCTACTTCGGGACAGAGCCCAATCAGCCCCAGCATTTT. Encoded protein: CASSYFGTEPNQPQHF.